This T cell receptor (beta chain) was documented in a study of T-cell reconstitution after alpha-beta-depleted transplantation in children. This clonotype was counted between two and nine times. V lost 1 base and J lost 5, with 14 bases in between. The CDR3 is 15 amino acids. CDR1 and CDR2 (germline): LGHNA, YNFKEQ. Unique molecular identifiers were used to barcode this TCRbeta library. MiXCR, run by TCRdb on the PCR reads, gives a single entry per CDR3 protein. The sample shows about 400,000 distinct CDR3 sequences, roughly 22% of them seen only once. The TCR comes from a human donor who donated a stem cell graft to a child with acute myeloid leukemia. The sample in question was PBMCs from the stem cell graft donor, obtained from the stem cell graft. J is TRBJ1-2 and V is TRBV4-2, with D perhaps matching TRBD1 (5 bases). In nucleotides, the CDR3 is TGTGCCAGCAGCCAAGGAGGAGGGACCGCGTATGGCTACACCTTC. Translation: CASSQGGGTAYGYTF.